The 17 T cell receptor beta chains given below trace back to one sample, sequenced in a study of T cell repertoires in aging, cancer and after chemotherapy. Multiplex touch-down PCR with TRB-A/B primers amplified rearranged V-D-J TRB sequences. From the multiplex PCR reads, TCRdb called clonotypes with MiXCR, one entry per CDR3 protein. In the table there are just under 5,500 distinct CDR3 sequences, around 45% of which are singletons. The template was genomic DNA from peripheral blood, not RNA. Sequenced input: blood. The receptors here all came from a human donor with a blood cancer.

This chain links TRBV6-5 with TRBJ2-1, with no clear D. Germline lookup yields CDR1 MNHEY and CDR2 SVGAGI. V lost 6 bases to trimming and J lost 0 bases, with 12 bases between them. The CDR3 covers 15 residues. DNA of the CDR3: TGTGCCAGCAGCCCGCTGCGGAGCTCCTACAATGAGCAGTTCTTC. Protein: CASSPLRSSYNEQFF.

The chain couples TRBV6-5 to TRBJ2-5, with D tentatively TRBD2 (5 bases). Germline values: CDR1 MNHEY, CDR2 SVGAGI. The CDR3 has 13 residues. Trimming shortened V by 5 bases and J by 4 bases, and 11 bases separated the two germline ends. CDR3 DNA sequence: TGTGCCAGCAGTGAGGACTTTGGAGAGACCCAGTACTTC. As protein: CASSEDFGETQYF.

Comments on this clonotype: A much bigger clone sits one base away, suggesting this may be a read error. V is TRBV19 and J is TRBJ2-1; TRBD1 agrees at 7 bases. This CDR3 has 12 residues. Trimming removed 11 bases from V and 7 bases from J; junction bases left unmatched: 8. Per germline, CDR1 LNHDA and CDR2 SQIVND (reference sequence). CDR3 bases: TGTGCCGCCCGGGACAGCAGTAATGAGCAGTTCTTC. The encoded protein is CAARDSSNEQFF.

The chain employs TRBV18 and TRBJ2-1, with D possibly being TRBD1 or TRBD2 (5 bases each). The CDR3 is made up of 14 amino acids. V lost 1 base to trimming and J lost 8 bases, with 12 bases between them. Germline CDR1 KGHSH, CDR2 LQKENI. CDR3: CASSPRGAGDEQFF. Here the CDR3 DNA reads TGTGCCAGCTCACCACGTGGGGCCGGGGATGAGCAGTTCTTC.

The CDR3 DNA follows: TGTGCCAGCAGTTTCGGGACTAGGATGTCGCTCTCCTACAATGAGCAGTTCTTC. It specifies CASSFGTRMSLSYNEQFF. The chain has TRBV7-2 and TRBJ2-1, with 8 bases aligning to TRBD2. Trimming removed 6 bases from V and 0 bases from J; junction bases left unmatched: 13. The CDR3 runs 18 residues. Germline CDR1 SGHTA, CDR2 FQGNSA.

By sample share, this clonotype is large (0.1 to 1%). The chain recombines TRBV30 with TRBJ2-6; D gene ambiguous. V lost 7 bases to trimming and J lost 0 bases, with 10 bases between them. This CDR3 comprises 14 residues. Germline V CDR1 and CDR2: GTSNPN, SVGIG (reference sequence). CDR3 amino acids: CASQQSSGANVLTF. The CDR3 DNA sequence: TGTGCCTCCCAACAGAGCTCTGGGGCCAACGTCCTGACTTTC.

This clonotype is medium-sized within its sample. The chain carries TRBV6-5 and TRBJ2-1; 11 bases align to TRBD2. There are 16 residues in the CDR3. Germline CDR1 and CDR2: MNHEY and SVGAGI. The V segment lost 2 bases and the J segment 3 bases; nucleotides outside the gene matches: 3. This CDR3 is CASSYRGTSGYNEQFF. Written as DNA, the CDR3 is TGTGCCAGCAGTTACCGCGGGACTAGCGGCTACAATGAGCAGTTCTTC.

This clonotype was counted a few times. The V call is TRBV19, the J call TRBJ1-5; 7 bases fit TRBD1. CDR1 LNHDA and CDR2 SQIVND come from the germline V gene (reference sequence). After removal of 3 bases from V and 2 bases from J, the junction contained 7 bases not matched to a gene. The CDR3 spans 16 residues. The CDR3 loop reads CASSIGVGGGNQPQHF. The CDR3 region has the DNA TGTGCCAGTAGTATTGGGGTAGGGGGCGGCAATCAGCCCCAGCATTTT.

This rearrangement joins TRBV19 to TRBJ1-5; the D is unclear. The CDR3 spans 14 residues. CDR1 and CDR2 (germline): LNHDA, SQIVND (reference sequence). The V end was cut by 3 bases, the J end by 6 bases, with 12 bases between. CDR3 coding DNA: TGTGCCAGTAGTATCGTGGGGTCGGTTCAGCCCCAGCATTTT. Its translation is CASSIVGSVQPQHF.

A word on this clonotype: A junction boundary mismatches the germline segment, possibly from a read error. The chain employs TRBV12-3 or TRBV12-4 and TRBJ2-2, with D perhaps TRBD2 (5 bases). This CDR3 has 13 residues. DNA of the CDR3: TGTGCCAGCAGTTTAGATAGAACCGGGAAGCTGTTTTTT. It specifies CASSLDRTGKLFF.

V and J are TRBV10-3 and TRBJ2-6, with 7 bases aligning to TRBD1. The germline V gene has CDR1 ENHRY and CDR2 SYGVKD. The J segment lost 3 bases and the V segment lost 8 bases, leaving 13 bases of the junction unmatched. The CDR3 sequence is 17 residues long. CDR3 sequence reads: CAIAPAGGRGGANVLTF. Written as DNA, the CDR3 is TGTGCCATCGCTCCGGCAGGGGGTAGGGGTGGGGCCAACGTCCTGACTTTC.

The table lists this clonotype with a few counts. The chain has TRBV7-6 and TRBJ2-3, with D unclear. V was trimmed by 5 bases and J by 2 bases, leaving 11 bases between them. The germline gives CDR1 SGHVS, CDR2 FNYEAQ. CDR3 size: 14 residues. Here the CDR3 reads CASSHGGITDTQYF. The CDR3, as DNA: TGTGCCAGCAGCCACGGCGGAATCACAGATACGCAGTATTTT.

This chain joins TRBV19 and TRBJ2-5; 8 positions agree with TRBD2. Trimming at V came to 11 bases and at J to 1 base, leaving 21 bases not matched to a gene. The CDR3 sequence is 18 residues long. The germline V gene has CDR1 LNHDA and CDR2 SQIVND (reference sequence). Here the CDR3 reads CAWSPPWGSGALQETQYF. CDR3 in DNA: TGTGCCTGGAGCCCTCCCTGGGGTAGCGGGGCCCTCCAAGAGACCCAGTACTTC.

CDR3 sequence reads: CSASLFEYEQYF. CDR3 sequence (DNA): TGCAGTGCTAGCCTATTTGAGTACGAGCAGTACTTC. The chain combines TRBV20-1 with TRBJ2-7; no clear D gene. V was shortened by 3 bases and J by 4 bases, with 10 bases between the two germline ends. The CDR3 has 12 amino acids. CDR1 and CDR2 (germline): DFQATT, SNEGSKA (reference sequence).

A few counts support this clonotype. J is TRBJ2-5 and V is TRBV6-2 or TRBV6-3; D ambiguous. The CDR3 loop spans 13 amino acids. Per the germline V gene, CDR1 is MNHEY and CDR2 is SVGEGT. The V gene lost 1 base and the J gene lost 5 bases, with 8 bases spanning the gap. The CDR3 spells CASSYWVGETQYF. CDR3 coding DNA: TGTGCCAGCAGTTACTGGGTGGGGGAGACCCAGTACTTC.

In this sample, this clonotype turned up a few times. The chain combines TRBV12-3 or TRBV12-4 with TRBJ2-1; D possibly corresponds to TRBD2 (5 bases). The CDR3 covers 12 residues. V dropped 5 bases and J dropped 10 bases, with 12 bases sitting between them. The CDR3: CASSLRGREQFF. CDR3 DNA: TGTGCCAGCAGTCTCCGGGGTAGGGAGCAGTTCTTC.

The chain couples TRBV7-2 to TRBJ2-7, with D maybe TRBD1 (6 bases). CDR3 length: 11 residues. With 5 bases removed from V and 4 bases from J, the gap between germline ends came to 6 bases. Germline V gene sequence: CDR1 SGHTA, CDR2 FQGNSA. The CDR3 is CASSDRYEQYF. The CDR3 DNA reads as TGTGCCAGCAGCGACAGGTACGAGCAGTACTTC.